Each of the 2 T cell receptor beta chains below was sequenced from the same sample in a study of regulatory T cells in long-lasting Graves disease. The time point here: newly diagnosed GD, antithyroid drugs for less than 3 months. The TCR library used RNA extracted from PBMCs. iRepertoire HTBI primers and Arm-PCR of CDR3 regions built TCR beta libraries. One entry per CDR3 protein results from TCRdb running MiXCR on the multiplex PCR reads. The sample consists of around 400,000 distinct CDR3 sequences, roughly 16% of them appearing once. Specimen: peripheral blood mononuclear cells (PBMCs), collected at new diagnosis, from a patient treated with antithyroid drugs. Receptors were obtained from a female donor with Graves disease.

This clonotype showed up just a few times. The rearrangement joins TRBV6-2 or TRBV6-3 to TRBJ2-2; D remains ambiguous. This CDR3 spans 16 amino acids. CDR1 MNHEY and CDR2 SVGEGT come from the germline V gene. The V end lost 3 bases, the J end lost 4 bases, and 15 bases lay between the germline ends. The CDR3 DNA reads TGTGCCAGCAGTTATGTTCCGGTGGTCGGCACCGGGGAGCTGTTTTTT. Amino acids: CASSYVPVVGTGELFF.

This clonotype was recorded only once. V is TRBV10-3 and J is TRBJ2-2; no definite D call. CDR3 length: 12 residues. Between the trimmed V and J ends, which lost 6 bases and 8 bases, there was a span of 10 bases. The germline V gene encodes CDR1 ENHRY and CDR2 SYGVKD. The DNA for the CDR3 is TGTGCCATCAGAGTTCTCGGAGGGGAGCTGTTTTTT. This codes for CAIRVLGGELFF.